The rows below give T cell receptor beta chains drawn from one sample of a study of early T cells in non-severe SARS-CoV-2 infection. TCRdb reprocessed the 5' RACE reads with MiXCR, giving one entry per CDR3 protein. The sample lists tens of thousands of distinct CDR3 sequences, 9.5% to 13% occurring once. Source: whole blood, taken at baseline. Receptors were obtained from an adult who was a healthcare worker with PCR-confirmed SARS-CoV-2 infection or an uninfected control (not recorded which). Each CDR3 is given without its conserved first and last residue. Each record gives: V gene, clone size, J gene, CDR3 protein. A row's size may be missing; if present it is once, few, many or a size class.

>TRBV7-8|few|TRBJ2-1
ASSWERGGGNEQF
>TRBV2|few|TRBJ2-5
ASRVAGPHRETQY
>TRBV2|many|TRBJ2-3
ASSGRDTQY
>TRBV7-2|many|TRBJ2-6
ASSSQSGANVLT
>TRBV19|many|TRBJ2-3
ASSLGSPSTDTQY
>TRBV19|NA|TRBJ2-3
ASSQEDSTDTQY
>TRBV10-3|few|TRBJ1-6
AIGGGSPLH
>TRBV18|many|TRBJ1-1
ASSPRMAGGILGNTEAF
>TRBV29-1|NA|TRBJ2-1
SVEEGDGYNEQF
>TRBV12-3/TRBV12-4|NA|TRBJ1-5
ASSLVVEAGNQPQH
>TRBV20-1|many|TRBJ1-2
RGAGKLIGANYGYT
>TRBV5-1|NA|TRBJ1-2
ASSLDREGYT
>TRBV9|many|TRBJ2-1
ASSVQVASYNEQF
>TRBV29-1|many|TRBJ1-1
SVGEPTEAF
>TRBV30|many|TRBJ2-7
AWSPEPGLAYSYEQY
>TRBV7-6|few|TRBJ1-4
ASSPLDGQKLF
>TRBV7-2|NA|TRBJ2-3
ASSLRGVTQY
>TRBV7-2|NA|TRBJ2-7
ASSLLAGAAYEQY
>TRBV14|NA|TRBJ2-7
ASSQLGFIREQY
>TRBV3-1|NA|TRBJ2-5
ASSRQGRETQY
>TRBV30|NA|TRBJ2-2
AWSEVVGGELF
>TRBV28|NA|TRBJ2-3
ASSFTSAGTDTQY
>TRBV7-2|NA|TRBJ2-7
ASSITRVTGGEQY
>TRBV5-1|few|TRBJ2-2
ASSREAANTGELF
>TRBV6-5|once|TRBJ1-2
ASSYSPGNYGYT
>TRBV7-2|NA|TRBJ1-1
ASRKGQGNTEAF
>TRBV29-1|NA|TRBJ2-7
SAATGTPYEQY
>TRBV6-5|NA|TRBJ2-3
ASSYDGRGGRADTQY
>TRBV2|NA|TRBJ1-2
ASRHETLRRGGYT
>TRBV29-1|many|TRBJ2-7
SVETQNRGNEQY
>TRBV20-1|NA|TRBJ2-2
SAMGQGGTGELF
>TRBV11-2|many|TRBJ2-7
ASSLGLIESSYEQY
>TRBV6-4|NA|TRBJ2-1
ASSNRDNEQF
>TRBV27|few|TRBJ1-6
ASSLSGRGGGSPLH
>TRBV6-2/TRBV6-3|NA|TRBJ2-7
ASTNPGAYEQY
>TRBV7-8|NA|TRBJ2-2
ASSWAQNTGELF
>TRBV6-2/TRBV6-3|few|TRBJ1-1
ASSPGTDNTEAF
>TRBV6-6|few|TRBJ1-1
ASTGSLYTEAF
>TRBV7-8|NA|TRBJ1-5
ASSSEGHPQPQH
>TRBV2|medium-sized|TRBJ2-1
ASSGGYNEQF
>TRBV3-1|many|TRBJ1-4
ASSAGVSNEKLF
>TRBV7-2|NA|TRBJ2-3
ASRETSGDTDTQY
>TRBV6-5|few|TRBJ2-1
ASSPTLAFQREQF
>TRBV2|many|TRBJ2-2
ASSPLRGFNTGELF
>TRBV5-1|NA|TRBJ2-3
ASSLDPAGGSGYTQY
>TRBV24-1|many|TRBJ2-3
ATSAPTGTDTQY
>TRBV5-8|many|TRBJ2-1
ASSFPSSGSLNEQF
>TRBV2|many|TRBJ2-7
ASSPDWEPYEQY